The clone carrying this T cell receptor (beta chain) was detected only a few times. The data were taken from a study of blood T cells in healthy people across ages. A J-beta primer mix and a sample-barcoded 5' primer were used in a second PCR of roughly 6 to 12 cycles. From the 5' RACE reads, TCRdb called clonotypes with MiXCR, one entry per CDR3 protein. The table includes roughly 1.5 million distinct CDR3 sequences, 42% detected once. CDR3 length: 12 amino acids. Germline assignment: CDR1 SQVTM and CDR2 ANQGSEA. V was clipped by 7 bases and J by 1 base, with 10 bases between them. Sequenced input: blood. The V call is TRBV29-1, the J call TRBJ1-1; D unclear. This receptor was identified in a woman aged 18-29 years in good health. The CDR3 DNA reads TGCAGCGCACAAGATTCGAACACTGAAGCTTTCTTT. It is translated as CSAQDSNTEAFF.